The clone carrying this TCR beta chain has just one count. Its target is not known. Individual cDNA molecules received unique molecular identifiers. TCRdb ran MiXCR on the 5' RACE reads and lists one entry per CDR3 protein. The sample has more than 60,000 distinct CDR3 sequences; roughly 13% are singletons. This specimen belongs to a study of early T cells in non-severe SARS-CoV-2 infection. About the study: From unsorted whole blood, bulk RNA was sequenced, and the chains remained unpaired. Overall study results and limits: CD4 and private specificities were missed by VDJdb matching, which favored anti-spike CD8 responses.

In germline, CDR1 is PRHDT, CDR2 FYEKMQ (reference sequence). This CDR3 is built from 16 residues. Between the trimmed V and J ends, which lost 5 bases and 1 base, there was a span of 17 bases. This chain joins TRBV13 and TRBJ2-5; perhaps TRBD1 as D (6 bases). The TCR originated in an adult who was a healthcare worker with PCR-confirmed SARS-CoV-2 infection or an uninfected control (not recorded which). Sequenced material: whole blood. As DNA, the CDR3 is TGTGCCAGCAGCCCCCGGCCCACCAGGGGCCAAGAGACCCAGTACTTC. Amino acids: CASSPRPTRGQETQYF. The full variable domain, in which reference TRBV13 and TRBJ2-5 provide the parts outside the CDR3, is AAGVIQSPRHLIKEKRETATLKCYPIPRHDTVYWYQQGPGQDPQFLISFYEKMQSDKGSIPDRFSAQQFSDYHSELNMSSLELGDSALYFCASSPRPTRGQETQYFGPGTRLLVL.